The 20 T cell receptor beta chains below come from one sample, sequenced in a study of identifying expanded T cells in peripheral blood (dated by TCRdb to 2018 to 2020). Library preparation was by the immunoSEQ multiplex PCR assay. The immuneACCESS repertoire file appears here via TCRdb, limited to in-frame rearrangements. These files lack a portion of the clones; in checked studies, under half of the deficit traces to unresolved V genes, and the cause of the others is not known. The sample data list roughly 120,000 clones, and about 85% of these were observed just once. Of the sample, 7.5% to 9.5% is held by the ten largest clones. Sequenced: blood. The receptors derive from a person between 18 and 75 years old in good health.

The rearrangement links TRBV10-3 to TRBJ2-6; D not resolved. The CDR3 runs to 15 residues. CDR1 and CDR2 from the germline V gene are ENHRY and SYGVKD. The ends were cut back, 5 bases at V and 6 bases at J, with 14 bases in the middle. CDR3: CAISPRASEANVLTF. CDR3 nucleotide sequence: TGTGCCATCAGTCCCCGGGCCAGTGAGGCCAACGTCCTGACTTTC.

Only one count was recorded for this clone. CDR3 DNA sequence: TGTGCCTGGAGTAAACAGGTGGGCTATGGCTACACCTTC. Its protein product is CAWSKQVGYGYTF. The chain recombines TRBV30 with TRBJ1-2; D perhaps matches TRBD1 (5 bases). CDR3 length equals 13 residues. Trimming left V 2 bases short and J 4 bases short, with 11 bases between. Germline V gene lookup returns CDR1 GTSNPN and CDR2 SVGIG (reference sequence).

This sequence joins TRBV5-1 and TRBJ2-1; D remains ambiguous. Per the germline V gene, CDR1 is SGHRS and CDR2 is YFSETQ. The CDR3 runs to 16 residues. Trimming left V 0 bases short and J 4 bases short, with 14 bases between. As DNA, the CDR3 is TGCGCCAGCAGCTTGGCCCTTCGCCAGGCGTACAATGAGCAGTTCTTC. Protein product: CASSLALRQAYNEQFF. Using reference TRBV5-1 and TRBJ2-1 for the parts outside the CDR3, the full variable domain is KAGVTQTPRYLIKTRGQQVTLSCSPISGHRSVSWYQQTPGQGLQFLFEYFSETQRNKGNFPGRFSGRQFSNSRSEMNVSTLELGDSALYLCASSLALRQAYNEQFFGPGTRLTVL.

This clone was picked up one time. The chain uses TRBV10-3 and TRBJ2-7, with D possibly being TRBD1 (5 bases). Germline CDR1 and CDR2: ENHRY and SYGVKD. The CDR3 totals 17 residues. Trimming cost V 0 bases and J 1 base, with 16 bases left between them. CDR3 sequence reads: CAISESMTARDSYEQYF. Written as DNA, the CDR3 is TGTGCCATCAGTGAGTCGATGACCGCCAGGGATTCCTACGAGCAGTACTTC.

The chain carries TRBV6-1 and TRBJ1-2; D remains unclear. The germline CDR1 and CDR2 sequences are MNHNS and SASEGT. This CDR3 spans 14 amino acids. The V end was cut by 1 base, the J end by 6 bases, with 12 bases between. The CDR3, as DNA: TGTGCCAGCAGTGAAGGATCGTTTGCAGATGGCTACACCTTC. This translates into CASSEGSFADGYTF.

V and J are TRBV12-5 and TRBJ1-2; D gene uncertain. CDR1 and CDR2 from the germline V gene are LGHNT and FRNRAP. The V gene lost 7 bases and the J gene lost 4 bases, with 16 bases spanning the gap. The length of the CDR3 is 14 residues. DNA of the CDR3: TGTGCTAGTGCCCTTCGGACCGCGAGCTATGGCTACACCTTC. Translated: CASALRTASYGYTF.

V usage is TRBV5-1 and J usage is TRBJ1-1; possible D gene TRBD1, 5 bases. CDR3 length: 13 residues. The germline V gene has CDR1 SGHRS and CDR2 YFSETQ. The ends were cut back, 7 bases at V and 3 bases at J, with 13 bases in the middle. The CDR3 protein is CASRGDSYTEAFF. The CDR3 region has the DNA TGCGCCAGCCGGGGTGACAGCTACACTGAAGCTTTCTTT.

The DNA of the CDR3 is TGTGCCACCAGCAGGCTTTCAGGGGAGCTGTTTTTT. Translation: CATSRLSGELFF. The chain employs TRBV15 and TRBJ2-2; D is unclear. V was pared by 3 bases and J by 8 bases, with 7 bases between. Germline-derived CDR1 and CDR2 are LNHNV and YYDKDF (reference sequence). This CDR3 is 12 amino acids long.

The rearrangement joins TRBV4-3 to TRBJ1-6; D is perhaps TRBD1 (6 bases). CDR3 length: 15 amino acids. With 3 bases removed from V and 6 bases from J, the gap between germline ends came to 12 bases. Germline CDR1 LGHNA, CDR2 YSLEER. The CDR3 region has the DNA TGCGCCAGCAGCCACGTTGGGGGCGTTAATTCACCCCTCCACTTT. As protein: CASSHVGGVNSPLHF.

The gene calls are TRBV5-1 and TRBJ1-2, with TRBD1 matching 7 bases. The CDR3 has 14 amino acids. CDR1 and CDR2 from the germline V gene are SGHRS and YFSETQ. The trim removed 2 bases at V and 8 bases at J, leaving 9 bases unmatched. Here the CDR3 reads CASSFGQVSRGYTF. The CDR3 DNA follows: TGCGCCAGCAGCTTTGGACAGGTTTCAAGAGGCTACACCTTC.

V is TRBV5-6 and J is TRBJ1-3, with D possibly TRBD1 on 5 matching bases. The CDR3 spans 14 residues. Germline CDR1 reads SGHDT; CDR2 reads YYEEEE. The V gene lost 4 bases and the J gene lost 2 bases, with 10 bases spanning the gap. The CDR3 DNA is TGTGCCAGCAGCCTCCCGGGGGCTGGAAACACCATATATTTT. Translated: CASSLPGAGNTIYF.

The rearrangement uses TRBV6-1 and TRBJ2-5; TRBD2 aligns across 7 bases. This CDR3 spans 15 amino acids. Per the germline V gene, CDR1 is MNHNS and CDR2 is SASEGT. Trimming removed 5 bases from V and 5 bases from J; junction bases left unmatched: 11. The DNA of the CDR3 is TGTGCCAGCAGTTTTCGGGGGAGGGCCGTTGAGACCCAGTACTTC. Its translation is CASSFRGRAVETQYF.

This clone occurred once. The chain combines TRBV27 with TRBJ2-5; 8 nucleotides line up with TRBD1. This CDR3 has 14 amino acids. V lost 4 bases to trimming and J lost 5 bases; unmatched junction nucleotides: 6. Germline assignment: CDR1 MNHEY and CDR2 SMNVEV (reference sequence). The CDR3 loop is CASSSLTGAETQYF. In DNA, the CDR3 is TGTGCCAGCAGTTCCCTGACAGGGGCGGAGACCCAGTACTTC.

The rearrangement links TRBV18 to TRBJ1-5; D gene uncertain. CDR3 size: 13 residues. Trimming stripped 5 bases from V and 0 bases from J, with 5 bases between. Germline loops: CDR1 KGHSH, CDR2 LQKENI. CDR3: CASSAGSNQPQHF. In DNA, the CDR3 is TGTGCCAGCTCAGCCGGTAGCAATCAGCCCCAGCATTTT.

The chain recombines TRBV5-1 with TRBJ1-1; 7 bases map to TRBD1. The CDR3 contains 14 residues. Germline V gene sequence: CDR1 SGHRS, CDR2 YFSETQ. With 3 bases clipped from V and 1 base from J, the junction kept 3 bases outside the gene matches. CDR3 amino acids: CASSSGQPNTEAFF. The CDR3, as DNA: TGCGCCAGCAGCTCGGGACAGCCGAACACTGAAGCTTTCTTT.

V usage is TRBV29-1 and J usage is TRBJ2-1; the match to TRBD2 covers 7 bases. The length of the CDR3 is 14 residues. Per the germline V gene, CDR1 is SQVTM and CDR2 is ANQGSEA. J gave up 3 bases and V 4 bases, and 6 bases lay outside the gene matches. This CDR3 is CSVAIAGHYNEQFF. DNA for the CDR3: TGCAGCGTTGCAATAGCGGGCCACTACAATGAGCAGTTCTTC.

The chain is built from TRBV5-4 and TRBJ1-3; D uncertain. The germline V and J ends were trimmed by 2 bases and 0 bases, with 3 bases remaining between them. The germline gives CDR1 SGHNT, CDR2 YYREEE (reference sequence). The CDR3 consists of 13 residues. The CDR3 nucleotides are TGTGCCAGCAGCTTTAGCTCTGGAAACACCATATATTTT. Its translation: CASSFSSGNTIYF.

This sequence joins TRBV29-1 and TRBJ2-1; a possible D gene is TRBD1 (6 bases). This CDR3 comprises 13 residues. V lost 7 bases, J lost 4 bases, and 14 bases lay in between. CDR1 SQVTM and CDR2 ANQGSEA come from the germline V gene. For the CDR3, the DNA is TGCAGCGGAGCCGGGACAACTTACAATGAGCAGTTCTTC. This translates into CSGAGTTYNEQFF.

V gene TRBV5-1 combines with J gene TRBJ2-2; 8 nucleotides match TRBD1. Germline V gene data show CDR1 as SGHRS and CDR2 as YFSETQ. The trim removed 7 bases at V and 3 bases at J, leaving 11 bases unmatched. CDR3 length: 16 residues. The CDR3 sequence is CASGISRGLYTGELFF. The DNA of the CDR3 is TGCGCCAGCGGTATATCCAGGGGGCTGTACACCGGGGAGCTGTTTTTT.

The CDR3 reads CASSSTSGGATDTQYF. For the CDR3, the DNA is TGCGCCAGCAGCTCCACTAGCGGGGGGGCCACAGATACGCAGTATTTT. The chain recombines TRBV5-1 with TRBJ2-3, with 13 bases matching TRBD2. The germline V gene has CDR1 SGHRS and CDR2 YFSETQ. The CDR3 length is 16 residues. The V and J ends lost 3 bases and 2 bases, in that order; junction bases with no gene match: 3.